The source of this T cell receptor beta chain is a study of T cells after yellow fever vaccination. Template switching by 5'RACE produced TCR cDNA, adding a universal primer site and UMIs. TCRdb passed the 5' RACE reads through MiXCR, listing each CDR3 protein once. Of about 360,000 distinct CDR3 sequences detected, about 6.2% appear once; the ten largest clones hold 15%. Study-level results: A small share of clonotypes appeared in both CD4 and CD8 compartments. The study re-detected most primary-vaccination clones after the booster (roughly 95% CD4, roughly 90% CD8).

A word on this clonotype: Its antigen is unidentified.

This TCR was sampled from a young man who received the YFV17D yellow fever vaccine. This specimen consisted of PBMCs, obtained 5 days after the yellow fever booster vaccination.

CDR3 protein: CASSLERNGELFF. The CDR3 coding sequence is TGCGCCAGCAGCTTGGAGAGAAACGGGGAGCTGTTTTTT. The rearrangement uses TRBV5-1 and TRBJ2-2; no clear D. The CDR3 contains 13 residues. Trimming removed 0 bases from V and 7 bases from J, with 7 bases in between. CDR1 SGHRS and CDR2 YFSETQ come from the germline V gene.